This T cell receptor beta chain emerged from a study of blood T cell repertoires in COVID-19. Overall study context: PBMCs, B-cell-depleted T cells, or T cells provided the cDNA or gDNA that made up the material.

Produced via immunoSEQ multiplex PCR; TCRdb's table is partial and in-frame only. The sample holds approximately 120,000 clones, over 60% seen once. The germline V gene has CDR1 SGDLS and CDR2 YYNGEE. The ends lost 0 bases at V and 5 bases at J; junction bases unmatched: 4. CDR3 size: 15 residues. The chain recombines TRBV9 with TRBJ2-1, with TRBD1 matching 8 bases. The TCR was taken from a human donor in a cohort sampled during active or convalescent COVID-19. Sequencing was carried out using peripheral blood. The CDR3 loop is CASSVAGGGNNEQFF. The CDR3, as DNA: TGTGCCAGCAGCGTAGCAGGGGGCGGAAACAATGAGCAGTTCTTC.